This T cell receptor (beta chain) stems from a study of patients and donors after allogeneic stem cell transplantation. V lost 1 base and J 0 bases, leaving 15 bases between the germline ends. There are 17 residues in the CDR3. Germline values: CDR1 MGHRA, CDR2 YSYEKL. MiXCR, run by TCRdb on the RT-PCR reads, gives a single entry per CDR3 protein. The sample has hundreds of thousands of distinct CDR3 sequences, approximately 16% seen once. The genes are TRBV4-1 and TRBJ1-1, with D maybe TRBD1 (5 bases). Sequencing was carried out using blood, either unsorted or a sorted T cell fraction (not recorded which). The sequence derives from a human donor who was either an allogeneic HSCT recipient or a stem cell or donor lymphocyte infusion donor (not recorded which). It is not recorded whose cells these are; they may come from a transplant donor. The CDR3 reads CASSQGPRDVMNTEAFF. DNA of the CDR3: TGCGCCAGCAGCCAAGGTCCCCGGGACGTAATGAACACTGAAGCTTTCTTT.